This T cell receptor beta chain derives from a study of blood T cell repertoires in COVID-19. Study-wide context: The analysed material was cDNA or gDNA that came from T cells, B-cell-depleted T cells, or PBMCs.

Seattle-derived patients entered the study during active infection and were followed longitudinally. Authors' processing steps: Nucleated cell number was recorded as an estimate derived from reference gene primer amplification. The data were produced by immunoSEQ multiplex PCR, yet TCRdb's version contains in-frame clones alone and is incomplete. The DNA gave D and trimming, while V, J and clone size come from that table. The repertoire holds fewer than 350,000 clones, with approximately 88% as singletons. Trimming shortened V by 2 bases and J by 2 bases, and 15 bases separated the two germline ends. The CDR3 contains 17 residues. CDR1 and CDR2 (germline): KGHSH, LQKENI.

This clonotype was obtained from a woman in her twenties or thirties with COVID-19, enrolled during active disease. Specimen: peripheral blood. The rearrangement links TRBV18 to TRBJ1-4; D remains ambiguous. This chain's CDR3 is CASSPNPVGGTNEKLFF. DNA for the CDR3: TGTGCCAGCTCACCAAACCCTGTGGGAGGGACTAATGAAAAACTGTTTTTT.